Presented here are 26 T cell receptor beta chains from one specimen sequenced in a study of Ad26.COV2.S vaccination and SARS-CoV-2 variants. Treatment of the sample: approximately 18 received Ad26.COV2.S at low or high dose, single or two shots; about 5 received placebo; per-sample allocation not given. At day 63 after the first vaccine or placebo injection, samples were drawn. Sequencing was performed with immunoSEQ multiplex PCR; in TCRdb, only in-frame clones are kept and a portion is missing. The sample has 240,000 or so clones, roughly 90% seen once. Sequencing was performed on peripheral blood, taken in a trial of Ad26.COV2.S vaccine versus placebo. These receptors all stem from a person aged 18 to 59 who received the Ad26.COV2.S COVID-19 vaccine or a placebo.

With respect to this clone: In the same sample, other DNA sequences code for this CDR3. The chain has TRBV7-9 and TRBJ1-1; D gene unclear. The CDR3 loop spans 10 amino acids. CDR1 is SEHNR and CDR2 is FQNEAQ in the germline V gene (reference sequence). V was cut by 0 bases and J by 7 bases, with 0 bases left in between. This CDR3 is CASSLAEAFF. CDR3 in DNA: TGTGCCAGCAGCTTAGCTGAAGCTTTCTTT.

This chain joins TRBV11-2 and TRBJ2-1; 14 bases match TRBD2. Germline V gene data show CDR1 as SGHAT and CDR2 as FQNNGV. The V and J ends lost 5 bases and 6 bases, in that order; junction bases with no gene match: 6. The CDR3 loop spans 16 amino acids. In DNA form, the CDR3 reads TGTGCCAGCAGCCTATTGGGACTAGCGGGAGCCAATGAGCAGTTCTTC. Translating gives CASSLLGLAGANEQFF.

The CDR3 DNA reads TGTGCCAGCAGTTTCAGGTCCGGGGATGAGCAGTTCTTC. Protein sequence: CASSFRSGDEQFF. This chain connects TRBV28 to TRBJ2-1; possible D gene TRBD2, 5 bases. The CDR3 consists of 13 residues. Germline CDR1 and CDR2: MDHEN and SYDVKM. The V end lost 3 bases, the J end lost 8 bases, and 11 bases lay between the germline ends.

The chain combines TRBV9 with TRBJ2-7; TRBD2 aligns across 10 bases. The CDR3 covers 16 residues. Per germline, CDR1 SGDLS and CDR2 YYNGEE. The J segment lost 0 bases and the V segment lost 4 bases, leaving 7 bases of the junction unmatched. CDR3 DNA: TGTGCCAGCAGCACTCTAGCGGGGGCCAGCTCCTACGAGCAGTACTTC. Its protein product is CASSTLAGASSYEQYF.

In this sample, this clone turned up once. The chain links TRBV6-2 or TRBV6-3 to TRBJ2-7, with D possibly being TRBD1 (6 bases). Germline CDR1 reads MNHEY; CDR2 reads SVGEGT. The CDR3 length is 17 residues. Between the trimmed V and J ends, which lost 2 bases and 3 bases, there was a span of 20 bases. The CDR3 is CASSYPWTVRPLYEQYF. The CDR3 DNA sequence: TGTGCCAGCAGTTACCCCTGGACAGTTCGGCCTCTCTACGAGCAGTACTTC.

The chain joins TRBV18 to TRBJ2-5, with D tentatively TRBD1 (6 bases). Germline V gene lookup returns CDR1 KGHSH and CDR2 LQKENI. This CDR3 has 18 residues. Trimming took off 3 bases at V and 2 bases at J, with 22 bases between the two ends. CDR3 in amino acids: CASSPPNVPRGGQETQYF. The DNA for the CDR3 is TGTGCCAGCTCACCCCCCAACGTTCCCAGGGGTGGGCAAGAGACCCAGTACTTC.

The CDR3 coding sequence is TGTGCCAGCAGCTTAACCGGGGCTAGCGGGGGGGCCCAGTTCTTC. Translation: CASSLTGASGGAQFF. The chain joins TRBV7-3 to TRBJ2-1, with TRBD2 identical over 12 bases. CDR3 size: 15 residues. Losses at the gene ends were 0 bases for V and 13 bases for J; bases not matched to a gene: 7. Per the germline V gene, CDR1 is SGHTA and CDR2 is FQGTGA.

The genes are TRBV7-9 and TRBJ1-4; D is possibly TRBD1 (6 bases). The CDR3 has 12 residues. Germline V CDR1 and CDR2: SEHNR, FQNEAQ (reference sequence). The V end was cut by 5 bases, the J end by 12 bases, with 13 bases between. CDR3 region: CASSTRQAQLFF. The CDR3 DNA follows: TGTGCCAGCAGCACTCGACAGGCACAACTGTTTTTT. The complete variable domain, with remaining parts taken from reference TRBV7-9 and TRBJ1-4, reads DTGVSQNPRHKITKRGQNVTFRCDPISEHNRLYWYRQTLGQGPEFLTYFQNEAQLEKSRLLSDRFSAERPKGSFSTLEIQRTEQGDSAMYLCASSTRQAQLFFGSGTQLSVL.

This chain connects TRBV25-1 to TRBJ2-3; a weak D match, TRBD2 (6 bases). Per the germline V gene, CDR1 is MGHDK and CDR2 is SYGVNS. V lost 1 base to trimming and J lost 3 bases, with 8 bases between them. The CDR3 runs to 14 residues. DNA for the CDR3: TGTGCCAGCAGTGAATGGAGGGCTACAGATACGCAGTATTTT. It encodes CASSEWRATDTQYF.

The V call is TRBV7-2, the J call TRBJ2-7, with D possibly being TRBD1 (6 bases). Germline CDR1 reads SGHTA; CDR2 reads FQGNSA. With 5 bases removed from V and 4 bases from J, the gap between germline ends came to 18 bases. The CDR3 has 15 residues. The CDR3 region is CASSPSGTTTYEQYF. The CDR3 nucleotides read TGTGCCAGCAGCCCGTCGGGGACAACTACTTACGAGCAGTACTTC.

The chain recombines TRBV5-4 with TRBJ2-3; D gene unclear. Trimming removed 5 bases from V and 0 bases from J, with 10 bases in between. Germline CDR1 and CDR2: SGHNT and YYREEE (reference sequence). The CDR3 covers 14 residues. CDR3 protein: CASRATVSTDTQYF. In DNA form, the CDR3 reads TGTGCCAGCAGGGCGACTGTTAGCACAGATACGCAGTATTTT.

The chain employs TRBV5-4 and TRBJ1-1, with 9 bases that match TRBD1. This CDR3 spans 16 amino acids. The J segment lost 7 bases and the V segment lost 0 bases, leaving 10 bases of the junction unmatched. CDR1 and CDR2 (germline): SGHNT, YYREEE (reference sequence). The CDR3 reads CASSLDVIQGAIEAFF. CDR3 bases: TGTGCCAGCAGCTTGGATGTAATACAGGGGGCTATTGAAGCTTTCTTT.

The rearrangement uses TRBV28 and TRBJ2-7, with a possible D match to TRBD1 (6 bases). Trimming left V 4 bases short and J 3 bases short, with 7 bases between. The CDR3 totals 12 residues. CDR1 and CDR2 from the germline V gene are MDHEN and SYDVKM. CDR3 in DNA: TGTGCCAGCAGTTGGACAGTCTACGAGCAGTACTTC. Encoded protein: CASSWTVYEQYF.

The chain is built from TRBV6-5 and TRBJ1-6, with no clear D. V lost 6 bases, J lost 5 bases, and 11 bases lay in between. The CDR3 runs 14 residues. Germline V gene lookup returns CDR1 MNHEY and CDR2 SVGAGI. The CDR3 bases are TGTGCCAGCAGATCCCCAGAAGATAATTCACCCCTCCACTTT. It codes for CASRSPEDNSPLHF.

The chain couples TRBV6-2 or TRBV6-3 to TRBJ2-5; D gene uncertain. Trimming pared 2 bases from V and 5 bases from J, leaving 15 bases between. The CDR3 contains 15 residues. Germline V lookup: CDR1 MNHEY, CDR2 SVGEGT. The chain's CDR3 is CASSYALESTETQYF. The CDR3 DNA is TGTGCCAGCAGTTACGCTCTAGAATCGACGGAGACCCAGTACTTC.

The genes are TRBV19 and TRBJ2-1, with TRBD2 matching over 7 bases. Trimming cost V 7 bases and J 3 bases; bases outside gene matches: 6. Germline lookup yields CDR1 LNHDA and CDR2 SQIVND (reference sequence). The CDR3 covers 14 residues. CDR3 nucleotides: TGTGCCAGTACCGCGGGAGCCAACTACAATGAGCAGTTCTTC. It is translated as CASTAGANYNEQFF.

The J gene is TRBJ2-7, the V gene TRBV5-5, with D maybe TRBD2 (5 bases). Germline CDR1 SGHKS, CDR2 YYEKEE (reference sequence). The CDR3 has 15 residues. V lost 4 bases and J lost 5, with 19 bases in between. CDR3 region: CASSPFGEPVNEQYF. CDR3 in DNA: TGTGCCAGCAGCCCTTTCGGGGAACCGGTCAACGAGCAGTACTTC.

The rearrangement joins TRBV25-1 to TRBJ1-5; D is undetermined. V was pared by 5 bases and J by 5 bases, with 16 bases between. This CDR3 is built from 15 residues. Germline assignment: CDR1 MGHDK and CDR2 SYGVNS. The CDR3 sequence: CASSSHEWMDQPQHF. In nucleotides, the CDR3 is TGTGCCAGCAGTTCCCACGAGTGGATGGATCAGCCCCAGCATTTT.

The chain employs TRBV20-1 and TRBJ2-3; perhaps TRBD2 as D (5 bases). Per germline, CDR1 DFQATT and CDR2 SNEGSKA (reference sequence). The ends were cut back, 3 bases at V and 1 base at J, with 14 bases in the middle. The CDR3 is made up of 15 amino acids. CDR3: CSASGSYSGTDTQYF. As DNA, the CDR3 is TGCAGTGCTAGTGGCTCCTATAGCGGCACAGATACGCAGTATTTT.

This chain connects TRBV5-1 to TRBJ2-7; 8 nucleotides line up with TRBD2. The CDR3 has 17 amino acids. V trimming: 1 base; J trimming: 4 bases; junction bases outside the gene matches: 13. Germline CDR1 is SGHRS and CDR2 is YFSETQ. CDR3: CASSLFPSGLVQYEQYF. The CDR3 DNA sequence: TGCGCCAGCAGCTTGTTCCCCTCGGGACTAGTGCAGTACGAGCAGTACTTC.

The chain combines TRBV7-9 with TRBJ2-7; tentative D call: TRBD2 (6 bases). V lost 1 base and J 0 bases, leaving 19 bases between the germline ends. This CDR3 region has 18 residues. CDR1 and CDR2 from the germline V gene are SEHNR and FQNEAQ (reference sequence). The CDR3 loop is CASSLVEGWRASSYEQYF. The DNA for the CDR3 is TGTGCCAGCAGCTTAGTGGAAGGATGGAGGGCGAGCTCCTACGAGCAGTACTTC.

V usage is TRBV6-6 and J usage is TRBJ1-3, with D uncertain. V lost 5 bases, J lost 9 bases, and 11 bases lay in between. The CDR3 runs 12 residues. Germline values: CDR1 MNHNY, CDR2 SVGAGI (reference sequence). The chain's CDR3 is CASSDHGRTIYF. Here the CDR3 DNA reads TGTGCCAGCAGTGACCACGGGCGCACCATATATTTT.

The chain recombines TRBV7-2 with TRBJ1-1; TRBD1 aligns across 7 bases. CDR3 length: 14 amino acids. CDR1 and CDR2 from the germline V gene are SGHTA and FQGNSA. V was pared by 5 bases and J by 1 base, with 4 bases of the junction left unmatched. CDR3 region: CASSQGQRNTEAFF. In nucleotides, the CDR3 is TGTGCCAGCAGCCAGGGACAGAGGAACACTGAAGCTTTCTTT.

The chain's CDR3 is CASTGANTGELFF. The CDR3 DNA is TGTGCCAGCACCGGGGCGAACACCGGGGAGCTGTTTTTT. V usage is TRBV27 and J usage is TRBJ2-2; tentative D call: TRBD2 (5 bases). This CDR3 has 13 residues. Trimming took 7 bases from V and 0 from J, leaving 6 bases between them. Germline V gene data show CDR1 as MNHEY and CDR2 as SMNVEV (reference sequence).

CDR3 nucleotides: TGTGCCAGCAGTTCCGGACCAACCCACACCGGGGAGCTGTTTTTT. Translated, it gives CASSSGPTHTGELFF. The V call is TRBV6-2 or TRBV6-3, the J call TRBJ2-2; D is unclear. V shed 4 bases and J shed 3 bases, with 12 bases lying between them. This CDR3 is built from 15 residues. CDR1 is MNHEY, CDR2 SVGEGT, per germline.

The gene calls are TRBV27 and TRBJ1-5; tentatively, D is TRBD1 (6 bases). Trimming stripped 4 bases from V and 4 bases from J, with 17 bases between. The CDR3 runs to 16 residues. Germline V gene data show CDR1 as MNHEY and CDR2 as SMNVEV (reference sequence). The CDR3 here is CASSSLVGGLNQPQHF. CDR3 in DNA: TGTGCCAGCAGTTCCCTCGTTGGGGGGCTAAATCAGCCCCAGCATTTT.